A single sample gave rise to the 28 T cell receptor beta chains below, sequenced in a study of early T cells in non-severe SARS-CoV-2 infection. TCRdb re-analysed the 5' RACE reads in MiXCR, keeping a single row per CDR3 protein. The sample records 80,000 or so distinct CDR3 sequences, 15% to 18% being singletons. The sample was whole blood. The receptors originated from an adult who was a healthcare worker with PCR-confirmed SARS-CoV-2 infection or an uninfected control (not recorded which).

This clonotype was seen at least ten times. The chain uses TRBV7-2 and TRBJ1-5; D uncertain. V gave up 3 bases and J gave up 0 bases, with 6 bases separating them. This CDR3 region has 14 residues. The germline V gene encodes CDR1 SGHTA and CDR2 FQGNSA. CDR3: CASSFDTSNQPQHF. The CDR3 coding sequence is TGTGCCAGCAGCTTCGACACTAGCAATCAGCCCCAGCATTTT.

This clonotype was counted between two and nine times. This sequence joins TRBV3-1 and TRBJ1-1; TRBD1 might be the D (5 bases). V was clipped by 7 bases and J by 1 base, with 10 bases between them. The CDR3 covers 13 residues. The germline gives CDR1 LGHDT, CDR2 YNNKEL (reference sequence). The CDR3 loop reads CASTFGQNTEAFF. For the CDR3, the DNA is TGTGCCAGCACCTTCGGACAGAACACTGAAGCTTTCTTT.

The gene calls are TRBV6-2 or TRBV6-3 and TRBJ1-1; D is undetermined. The CDR3 is 15 residues long. Germline V gives CDR1 MNHEY, CDR2 SVGEGT. V was cut by 0 bases and J by 1 base, with 9 bases left in between. The CDR3 protein is CASSYSRAGNTEAFF. The CDR3 coding sequence is TGTGCCAGCAGTTACTCACGGGCAGGGAACACTGAAGCTTTCTTT.

V usage is TRBV29-1 and J usage is TRBJ2-1; no definite D call. The CDR3 length is 11 residues. V was shortened by 7 bases and J by 4 bases, with 8 bases between the two germline ends. Germline CDR1 is SQVTM and CDR2 is ANQGSEA. The CDR3 protein is CSGKLYNEQFF. In DNA, the CDR3 is TGCAGCGGAAAGTTATACAATGAGCAGTTCTTC.

The rearrangement links TRBV7-2 to TRBJ2-7; D is ambiguous. The CDR3 has 11 amino acids. CDR1 and CDR2 from the germline V gene are SGHTA and FQGNSA. V lost 3 bases and J 5 bases, leaving 5 bases between the germline ends. The CDR3 reads CASSLHNEQYF. CDR3 in DNA: TGTGCCAGCAGCTTGCACAACGAGCAGTACTTC.

V gene TRBV18 combines with J gene TRBJ1-1, with D unclear. The germline CDR1 and CDR2 sequences are KGHSH and LQKENI. Trimming removed 0 bases at V and 3 bases at J, with 11 bases between. CDR3 length equals 15 residues. This CDR3 reads CASSPPSRQDTEAFF. Written as DNA, the CDR3 is TGTGCCAGCTCACCACCGAGCCGGCAGGACACTGAAGCTTTCTTT.

The gene calls are TRBV27 and TRBJ1-1; TRBD1 agrees at 9 bases. Germline V lookup: CDR1 MNHEY, CDR2 SMNVEV (reference sequence). V was clipped by 4 bases and J by 3 bases; unmatched bases: 0. The length of the CDR3 is 13 residues. CDR3 protein: CASSWTGDTEAFF. DNA of the CDR3: TGTGCCAGCAGTTGGACAGGGGACACTGAAGCTTTCTTT.

In this sample, this clonotype turned up a few times. The chain recombines TRBV7-9 with TRBJ1-3; 8 bases are a match to TRBD1. J lost 4 bases, V lost 2 bases, and 1 base had no gene match. CDR1 is SEHNR, CDR2 FQNEAQ, per germline (reference sequence). The CDR3 totals 14 residues. CDR3 protein: CASSLQGAGNTIYF. The CDR3 nucleotides read TGTGCCAGCAGCTTACAGGGGGCAGGAAACACCATATATTTT.

V and J are TRBV10-3 and TRBJ1-1; D uncertain. Looked up from germline, CDR1 is ENHRY and CDR2 is SYGVKD. This CDR3 is built from 14 residues. Trimming stripped 6 bases from V and 1 base from J, with 12 bases between. The CDR3 sequence is CAIRRDSRNTEAFF. The CDR3 DNA is TGTGCCATCAGGCGGGATTCTCGGAACACTGAAGCTTTCTTT.

This chain uses TRBV27 with TRBJ2-7; 9 bases agree with TRBD1. After removal of 5 bases from V and 6 bases from J, the junction contained 11 bases not matched to a gene. CDR1 is MNHEY, CDR2 SMNVEV, per germline (reference sequence). The CDR3 totals 15 residues. The CDR3 protein is CASSPRGTGPTEQYF. Here the CDR3 DNA reads TGTGCCAGCAGTCCCCGAGGGACAGGGCCCACCGAGCAGTACTTC.

This clonotype was recorded a few times. The chain uses TRBV27 and TRBJ1-6; TRBD1 might be the D (5 bases). CDR1 MNHEY and CDR2 SMNVEV come from the germline V gene (reference sequence). The CDR3 is made up of 14 amino acids. V was pared by 4 bases and J by 13 bases, with 17 bases between. The CDR3 sequence: CASSSLPRGEPLHF. In DNA form, the CDR3 reads TGTGCCAGCAGTTCGCTCCCCCGGGGGGAGCCCCTCCACTTT.

This clonotype was recorded at least ten times. This sequence joins TRBV28 and TRBJ2-1; D possibly corresponds to TRBD1 (6 bases). CDR1 MDHEN and CDR2 SYDVKM come from the germline V gene. The CDR3 spans 16 residues. V lost 6 bases to trimming and J lost 4 bases, with 19 bases between them. The CDR3 sequence is CASSPSRGRGYNEQFF. CDR3 in DNA: TGTGCCAGCAGCCCCTCCAGGGGTCGGGGTTACAATGAGCAGTTCTTC.

This clonotype was observed a handful of times. The chain carries TRBV10-2 and TRBJ1-2; D is unresolved. Germline V gives CDR1 WSHSY, CDR2 SAAADI. The CDR3 is 13 residues long. The germline V and J ends were trimmed by 7 bases and 8 bases, with 17 bases remaining between them. CDR3: CASTATTPGGYTF. The CDR3 DNA sequence: TGCGCCAGCACGGCTACAACTCCCGGAGGCTACACCTTC.

This clonotype was recorded many times. V is TRBV6-5 and J is TRBJ1-1, with a possible D match to TRBD1 (5 bases). V lost 2 bases, J lost 5 bases, and 9 bases lay in between. The length of the CDR3 is 13 residues. Per the germline V gene, CDR1 is MNHEY and CDR2 is SVGAGI. This chain's CDR3 is CASSYPGGTEAFF. The DNA for the CDR3 is TGTGCCAGCAGTTACCCGGGGGGGACTGAAGCTTTCTTT.

The sample holds many counts of this clonotype. The V and J genes are TRBV27 and TRBJ2-1; perhaps TRBD1 as D (6 bases). CDR3 length: 16 residues. The germline V gene encodes CDR1 MNHEY and CDR2 SMNVEV (reference sequence). V lost 6 bases to trimming and J lost 3 bases, with 18 bases between them. The CDR3 spells CASSPIQGPHYNEQFF. The CDR3 bases are TGTGCCAGCAGCCCAATCCAGGGGCCGCACTACAATGAGCAGTTCTTC.

The chain is built from TRBV6-2 or TRBV6-3 and TRBJ2-1; TRBD2 agrees at 12 bases. Germline values: CDR1 MNHEY, CDR2 SVGEGT. The V gene end was trimmed by 0 bases and the J gene end by 8 bases; junction bases not matched to a gene: 5. The CDR3 is made up of 16 amino acids. CDR3 amino acids: CASSYSTSGSLYEQFF. The CDR3 DNA is TGTGCCAGCAGTTACTCGACTAGCGGGAGTCTATATGAGCAGTTCTTC.

This clonotype was seen a handful of times. The V call is TRBV20-1, the J call TRBJ2-1; 9 nucleotides line up with TRBD2. V dropped 3 bases and J dropped 9; count of bases not matched to a gene: 9. The CDR3 covers 14 residues. CDR1 DFQATT and CDR2 SNEGSKA come from the germline V gene (reference sequence). The CDR3, as DNA: TGCAGTGCTAGGCCGTGGACTAGCGACTCTGAGCAGTTCTTC. Residues: CSARPWTSDSEQFF.

The chain carries TRBV7-9 and TRBJ2-1; 14 bases agree with TRBD2. CDR1 SEHNR and CDR2 FQNEAQ come from the germline V gene (reference sequence). The J segment lost 7 bases and the V segment lost 1 base, leaving 3 bases of the junction unmatched. The length of the CDR3 is 16 residues. The CDR3 DNA reads TGTGCCAGCAGCTTAGGGACTAGCGGGGGGATTAATGAGCAGTTCTTC. Translated: CASSLGTSGGINEQFF.

This chain connects TRBV2 to TRBJ2-1, with 9 positions matching TRBD2. With V trimmed by 7 bases and J by 7 bases, 11 bases remained unmatched. Per germline, CDR1 SNHLY and CDR2 FYNNEI. This CDR3 has 15 residues. The DNA for the CDR3 is TGTGCCAGCACCCTGCGGGAGGGCCTGGTAAATGAGCAGTTCTTC. This gives the protein CASTLREGLVNEQFF.

This clonotype was observed a handful of times. This rearrangement joins TRBV2 to TRBJ2-1, with D unresolved. The CDR3 is 12 residues long. V lost 6 bases to trimming and J lost 7 bases, with 10 bases between them. Per the germline V gene, CDR1 is SNHLY and CDR2 is FYNNEI. CDR3 protein: CASSHIRNEQFF. In DNA, the CDR3 is TGTGCCAGCAGCCACATTAGAAATGAGCAGTTCTTC.

V and J are TRBV7-3 and TRBJ2-2, with a tentative D call TRBD1 (5 bases). The germline CDR1 and CDR2 sequences are SGHTA and FQGTGA. This CDR3 contains 17 residues. Trimming shortened V by 3 bases and J by 0 bases, and 14 bases separated the two germline ends. CDR3 sequence reads: CASSFGARVANTGELFF. The CDR3 DNA reads as TGTGCCAGCAGCTTCGGAGCCAGGGTTGCGAACACCGGGGAGCTGTTTTTT.

This clonotype was seen only a few times. The CDR3 coding sequence is TGTGCCAGCAGTTTGTCCTTCGGGATTTATTATGGCTACACCTTC. Amino acids: CASSLSFGIYYGYTF. V usage is TRBV7-2 and J usage is TRBJ1-2; D not resolved. This CDR3 is built from 15 residues. Between the trimmed V and J ends, which lost 6 bases and 5 bases, there was a span of 19 bases. The germline CDR1 and CDR2 sequences are SGHTA and FQGNSA.

This clonotype was counted a few times. This rearrangement joins TRBV20-1 to TRBJ1-5; maybe TRBD1 (5 bases). V lost 1 base, J lost 4 bases, and 5 bases lay in between. The CDR3 has 12 residues. Looked up from germline, CDR1 is DFQATT and CDR2 is SNEGSKA (reference sequence). This chain's CDR3 is CSARGGNQPQHF. CDR3 nucleotides: TGCAGTGCTAGAGGGGGGAATCAGCCCCAGCATTTT.

V usage is TRBV12-3 or TRBV12-4 and J usage is TRBJ2-7; D gene unclear. The CDR3 runs 13 residues. V gave up 6 bases and J gave up 5 bases, with 14 bases separating them. The CDR3 sequence is CASRGLGKDEQYF. The CDR3 DNA is TGTGCCAGCAGAGGTCTAGGAAAGGACGAGCAGTACTTC.

The chain carries TRBV7-9 and TRBJ2-7; maybe TRBD2 (5 bases). The V and J ends lost 5 bases and 2 bases respectively, with 22 bases between them. The CDR3 is 17 residues long. Germline V lookup: CDR1 SEHNR, CDR2 FQNEAQ (reference sequence). CDR3 DNA sequence: TGTGCCAGCAGCCGGGGAAGAGGAGTGTCCTCTACCTACGAGCAGTACTTC. Translating it yields CASSRGRGVSSTYEQYF.

This chain joins TRBV6-6 and TRBJ1-6; D remains unclear. V shed 5 bases and J shed 3 bases, with 11 bases lying between them. This CDR3 is 15 amino acids long. CDR1 and CDR2 from the germline V gene are MNHNY and SVGAGI (reference sequence). CDR3 coding DNA: TGTGCCAGCAGTGCAGGCCGACACTATAATTCACCCCTCCACTTT. Protein sequence: CASSAGRHYNSPLHF.

This clonotype has a count of ten or more. The chain joins TRBV27 to TRBJ1-5; D not resolved. Trimming shortened V by 3 bases and J by 7 bases, and 16 bases separated the two germline ends. The CDR3 runs to 15 residues. Looked up from germline, CDR1 is MNHEY and CDR2 is SMNVEV (reference sequence). CDR3 sequence: CASSLGAGMGQPQHF. The CDR3 DNA reads TGTGCCAGCAGTTTGGGCGCGGGCATGGGCCAGCCCCAGCATTTT.

This clonotype was counted between two and nine times. J is TRBJ2-1 and V is TRBV12-3 or TRBV12-4; D gene ambiguous. The CDR3 length is 16 residues. Trimming pared 5 bases from V and 0 bases from J, leaving 14 bases between. The CDR3 spells CASSPSGFSSYNEQFF. The CDR3 DNA follows: TGTGCCAGCAGTCCTAGTGGGTTTAGCTCCTACAATGAGCAGTTCTTC.